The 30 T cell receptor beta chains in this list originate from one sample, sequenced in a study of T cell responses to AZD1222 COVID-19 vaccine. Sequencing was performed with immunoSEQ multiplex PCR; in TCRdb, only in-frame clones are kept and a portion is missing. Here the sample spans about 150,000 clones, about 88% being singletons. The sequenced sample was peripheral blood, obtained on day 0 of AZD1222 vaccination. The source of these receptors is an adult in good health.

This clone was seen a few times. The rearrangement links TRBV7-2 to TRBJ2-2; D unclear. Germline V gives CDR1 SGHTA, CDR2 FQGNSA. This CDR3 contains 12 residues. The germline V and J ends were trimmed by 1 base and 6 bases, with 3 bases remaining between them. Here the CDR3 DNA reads TGTGCCAGCAGCTTAGACGCCGGGGAGCTGTTTTTT. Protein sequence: CASSLDAGELFF.

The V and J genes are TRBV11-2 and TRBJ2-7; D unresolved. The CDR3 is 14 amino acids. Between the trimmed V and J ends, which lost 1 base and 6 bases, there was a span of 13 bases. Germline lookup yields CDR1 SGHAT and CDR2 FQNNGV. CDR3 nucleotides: TGTGCCAGCAGCTTAGGGATCGGCCCCGGCGAGCAGTACTTC. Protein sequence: CASSLGIGPGEQYF.

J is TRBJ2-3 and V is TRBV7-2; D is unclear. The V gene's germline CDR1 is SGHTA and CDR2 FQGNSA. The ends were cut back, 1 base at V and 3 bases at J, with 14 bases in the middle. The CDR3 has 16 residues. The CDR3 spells CASSLGLGGRTDTQYF. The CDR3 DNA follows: TGTGCCAGCAGCTTAGGCCTTGGTGGTAGAACAGATACGCAGTATTTT.

CDR3 in DNA: TGTGCCAGCAGTGACTACAGGGGGCGCCCTCAGCCCCAGCATTTT. Protein: CASSDYRGRPQPQHF. The chain joins TRBV2 to TRBJ1-5, with 9 bases identical to TRBD1. Per the germline V gene, CDR1 is SNHLY and CDR2 is FYNNEI. The ends lost 3 bases at V and 6 bases at J; junction bases unmatched: 6. CDR3 length equals 15 residues.

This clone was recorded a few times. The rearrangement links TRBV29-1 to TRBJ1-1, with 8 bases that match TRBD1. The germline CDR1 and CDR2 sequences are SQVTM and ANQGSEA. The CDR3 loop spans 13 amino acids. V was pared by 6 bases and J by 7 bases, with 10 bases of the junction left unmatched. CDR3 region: CSVGSTGGLEAFF. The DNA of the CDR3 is TGCAGCGTGGGCTCCACAGGGGGGCTTGAAGCTTTCTTT.

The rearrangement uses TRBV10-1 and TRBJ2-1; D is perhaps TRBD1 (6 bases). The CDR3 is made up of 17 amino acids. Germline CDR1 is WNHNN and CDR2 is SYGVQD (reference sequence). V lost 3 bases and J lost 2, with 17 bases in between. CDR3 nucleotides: TGCGCCAGCAGTGACTTCCCGAGGGGGAAGCCCTACAATGAGCAGTTCTTC. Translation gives CASSDFPRGKPYNEQFF.

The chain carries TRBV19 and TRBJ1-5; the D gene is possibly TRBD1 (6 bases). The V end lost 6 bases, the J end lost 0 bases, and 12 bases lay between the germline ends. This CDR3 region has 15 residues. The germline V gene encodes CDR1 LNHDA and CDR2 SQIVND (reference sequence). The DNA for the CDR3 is TGTGCCAGTAGCGGGACAATTTATAGCAATCAGCCCCAGCATTTT. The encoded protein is CASSGTIYSNQPQHF.

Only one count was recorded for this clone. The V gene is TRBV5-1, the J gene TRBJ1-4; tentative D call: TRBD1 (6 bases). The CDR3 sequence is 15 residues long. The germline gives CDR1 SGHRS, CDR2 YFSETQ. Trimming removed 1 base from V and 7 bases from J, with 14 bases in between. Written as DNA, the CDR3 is TGCGCCAGCAGCTTGCAGGGGATGTCGGCTGAAAAACTGTTTTTT. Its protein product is CASSLQGMSAEKLFF. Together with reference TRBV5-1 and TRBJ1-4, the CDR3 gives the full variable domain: KAGVTQTPRYLIKTRGQQVTLSCSPISGHRSVSWYQQTPGQGLQFLFEYFSETQRNKGNFPGRFSGRQFSNSRSEMNVSTLELGDSALYLCASSLQGMSAEKLFFGSGTQLSVL.

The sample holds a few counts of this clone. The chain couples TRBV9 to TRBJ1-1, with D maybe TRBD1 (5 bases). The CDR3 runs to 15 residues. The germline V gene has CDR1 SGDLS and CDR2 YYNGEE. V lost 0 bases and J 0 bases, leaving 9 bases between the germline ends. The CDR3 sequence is CASSVDWTLNTEAFF. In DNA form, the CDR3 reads TGTGCCAGCAGCGTAGATTGGACACTGAACACTGAAGCTTTCTTT.

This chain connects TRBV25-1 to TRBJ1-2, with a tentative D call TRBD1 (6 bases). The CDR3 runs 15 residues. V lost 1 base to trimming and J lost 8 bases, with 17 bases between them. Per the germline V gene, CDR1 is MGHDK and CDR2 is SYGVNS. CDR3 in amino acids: CASSESGVGVVGYTF. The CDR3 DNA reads TGTGCCAGCAGTGAATCAGGGGTAGGAGTTGTAGGCTACACCTTC.

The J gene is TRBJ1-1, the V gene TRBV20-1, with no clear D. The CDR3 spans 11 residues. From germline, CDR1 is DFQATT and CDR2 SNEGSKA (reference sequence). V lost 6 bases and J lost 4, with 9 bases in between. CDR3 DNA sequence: TGCAGTGCCCGTTGGAGCACTGAAGCTTTCTTT. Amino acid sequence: CSARWSTEAFF.

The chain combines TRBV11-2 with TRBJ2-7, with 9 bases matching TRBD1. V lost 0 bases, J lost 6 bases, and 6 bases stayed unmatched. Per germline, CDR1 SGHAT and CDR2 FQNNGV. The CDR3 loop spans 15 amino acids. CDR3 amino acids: CASSLERQGGGEQYF. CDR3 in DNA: TGTGCCAGCAGCTTAGAACGACAGGGGGGAGGCGAGCAGTACTTC.

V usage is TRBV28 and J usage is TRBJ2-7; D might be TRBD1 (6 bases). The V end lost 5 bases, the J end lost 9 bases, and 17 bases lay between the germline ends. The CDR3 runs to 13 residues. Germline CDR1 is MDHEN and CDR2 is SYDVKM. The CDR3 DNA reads TGTGCCAGCAGTCTAGGACAGCCGTCTCGGCAGTACTTC. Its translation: CASSLGQPSRQYF.

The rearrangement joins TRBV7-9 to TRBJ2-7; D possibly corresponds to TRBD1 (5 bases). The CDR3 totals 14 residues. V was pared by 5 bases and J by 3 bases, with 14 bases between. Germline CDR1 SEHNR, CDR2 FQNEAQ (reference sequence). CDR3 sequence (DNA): TGTGCCAGCAGCCCGAAACTGGACAACTACGAGCAGTACTTC. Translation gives CASSPKLDNYEQYF.

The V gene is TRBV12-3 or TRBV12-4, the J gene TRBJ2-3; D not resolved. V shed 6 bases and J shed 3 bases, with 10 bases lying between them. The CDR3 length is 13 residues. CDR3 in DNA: TGTGCCAGCAGCATAGTGAGTACAGATACGCAGTATTTT. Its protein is CASSIVSTDTQYF.

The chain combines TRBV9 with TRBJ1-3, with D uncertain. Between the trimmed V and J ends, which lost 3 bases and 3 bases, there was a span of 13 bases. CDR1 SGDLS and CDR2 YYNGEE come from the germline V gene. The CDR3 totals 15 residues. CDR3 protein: CASSAGPWSGNTIYF. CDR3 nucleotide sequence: TGTGCCAGCAGCGCCGGGCCCTGGAGTGGAAACACCATATATTTT. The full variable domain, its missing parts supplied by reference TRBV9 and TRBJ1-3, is DSGVTQTPKHLITATGQRVTLRCSPRSGDLSVYWYQQSLDQGLQFLIQYYNGEERAKGNILERFSAQQFPDLHSELNLSSLELGDSALYFCASSAGPWSGNTIYFGEGSWLTVV.

This CDR3 reads CASRFGTSNTGELFF. In DNA form, the CDR3 reads TGTGCCAGCCGCTTTGGGACTTCGAACACCGGGGAGCTGTTTTTT. The V gene is TRBV6-5, the J gene TRBJ2-2; a weak D match, TRBD2 (6 bases). The V and J ends lost 8 bases and 0 bases respectively, with 13 bases between them. Germline loops: CDR1 MNHEY, CDR2 SVGAGI. The CDR3 loop spans 15 amino acids.

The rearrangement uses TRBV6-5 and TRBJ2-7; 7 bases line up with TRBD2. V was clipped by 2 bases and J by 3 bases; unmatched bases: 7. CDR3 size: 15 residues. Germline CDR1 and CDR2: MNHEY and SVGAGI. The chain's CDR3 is CASSYPSGTNYEQYF. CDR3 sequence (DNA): TGTGCCAGCAGTTACCCCTCCGGGACTAACTACGAGCAGTACTTC.

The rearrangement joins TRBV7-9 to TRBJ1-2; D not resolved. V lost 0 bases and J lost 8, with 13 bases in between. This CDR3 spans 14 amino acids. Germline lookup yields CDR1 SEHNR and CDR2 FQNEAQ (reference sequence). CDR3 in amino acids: CASSLAGSYEGYTF. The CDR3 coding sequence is TGTGCCAGCAGCTTAGCAGGCAGCTACGAAGGCTACACCTTC.

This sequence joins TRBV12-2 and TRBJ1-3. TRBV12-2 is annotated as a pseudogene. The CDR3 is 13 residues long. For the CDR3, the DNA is TGTGCAAGTCGCTTCGGGGGAGAGAACACCATATATTTT. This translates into CASRFGGENTIYF.

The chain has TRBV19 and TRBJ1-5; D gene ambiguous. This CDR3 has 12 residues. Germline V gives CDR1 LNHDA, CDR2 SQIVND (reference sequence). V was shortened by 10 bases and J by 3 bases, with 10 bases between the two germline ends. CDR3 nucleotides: TGTGCCACCAACGTCTTCAATCAGCCCCAGCATTTT. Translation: CATNVFNQPQHF.

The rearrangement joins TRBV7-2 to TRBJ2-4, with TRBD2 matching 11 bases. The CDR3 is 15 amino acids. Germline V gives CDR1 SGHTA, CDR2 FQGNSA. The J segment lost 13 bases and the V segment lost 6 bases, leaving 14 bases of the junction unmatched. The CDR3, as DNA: TGTGCCAGCAGAAAGGGCACTAGCGGGGGTTTGGGGCAGTACTTC. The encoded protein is CASRKGTSGGLGQYF.

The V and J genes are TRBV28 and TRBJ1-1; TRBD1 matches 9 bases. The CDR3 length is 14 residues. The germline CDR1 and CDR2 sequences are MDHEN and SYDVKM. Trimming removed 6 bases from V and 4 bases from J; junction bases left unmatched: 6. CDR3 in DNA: TGTGCCAGCAGATCCGGGACAGGGTTCACTGAAGCTTTCTTT. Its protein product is CASRSGTGFTEAFF.

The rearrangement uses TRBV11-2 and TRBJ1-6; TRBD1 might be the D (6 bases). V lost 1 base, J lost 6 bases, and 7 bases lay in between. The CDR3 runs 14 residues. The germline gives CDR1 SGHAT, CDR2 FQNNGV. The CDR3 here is CASSLGQANSPLHF. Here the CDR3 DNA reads TGTGCCAGCAGCTTAGGACAGGCTAATTCACCCCTCCACTTT.

CDR3 in DNA: TGTGCCAGCAGCTTAGGGGGGAGTCTTGGCTACACCTTC. It translates to CASSLGGSLGYTF. The J gene is TRBJ1-2, the V gene TRBV7-2, with D tentatively TRBD1 (5 bases). The germline gives CDR1 SGHTA, CDR2 FQGNSA. CDR3 size: 13 residues. V lost 1 base, J lost 7 bases, and 10 bases lay in between.

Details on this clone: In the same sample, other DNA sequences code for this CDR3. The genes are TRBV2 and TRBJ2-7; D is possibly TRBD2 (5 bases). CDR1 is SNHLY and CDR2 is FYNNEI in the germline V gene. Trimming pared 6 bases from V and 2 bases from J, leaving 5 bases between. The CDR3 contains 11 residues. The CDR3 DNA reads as TGTGCCAGCAGGGAGGCCTACGAGCAGTACTTC. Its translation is CASREAYEQYF.

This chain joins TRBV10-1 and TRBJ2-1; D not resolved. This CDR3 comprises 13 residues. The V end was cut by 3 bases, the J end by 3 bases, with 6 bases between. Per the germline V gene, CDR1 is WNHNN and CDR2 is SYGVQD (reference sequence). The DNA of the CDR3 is TGCGCCAGCAGTGACCCCAACTACAATGAGCAGTTCTTC. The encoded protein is CASSDPNYNEQFF.

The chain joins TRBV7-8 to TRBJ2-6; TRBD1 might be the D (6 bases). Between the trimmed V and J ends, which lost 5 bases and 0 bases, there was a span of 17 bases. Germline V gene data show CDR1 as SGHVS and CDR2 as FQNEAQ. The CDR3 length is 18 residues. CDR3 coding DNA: TGTGCCAGCAGCCCCAAGGGGGTAGAGCGCTCTGGGGCCAACGTCCTGACTTTC. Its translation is CASSPKGVERSGANVLTF.

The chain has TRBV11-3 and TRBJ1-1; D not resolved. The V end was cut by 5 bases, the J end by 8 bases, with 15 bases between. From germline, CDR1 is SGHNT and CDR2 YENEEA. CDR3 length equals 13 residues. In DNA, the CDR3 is TGTGCCAGCAGCCCGCTCGGTGTGACCGAAGCTTTCTTT. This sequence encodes CASSPLGVTEAFF. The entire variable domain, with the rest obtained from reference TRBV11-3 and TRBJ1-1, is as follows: EAGVVQSPRYKIIEKKQPVAFWCNPISGHNTLYWYLQNLGQGPELLIRYENEEAVDDSQLPKDRFSAERLKGVDSTLKIQPAELGDSAVYLCASSPLGVTEAFFGQGTRLTVV.

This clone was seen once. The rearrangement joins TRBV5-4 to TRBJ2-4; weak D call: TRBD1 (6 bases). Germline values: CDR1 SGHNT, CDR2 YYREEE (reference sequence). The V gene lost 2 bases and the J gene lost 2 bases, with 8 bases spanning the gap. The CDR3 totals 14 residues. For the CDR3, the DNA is TGTGCCAGCAGCTTAACAGGGTCCAAAAACATTCAGTACTTC. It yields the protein CASSLTGSKNIQYF.